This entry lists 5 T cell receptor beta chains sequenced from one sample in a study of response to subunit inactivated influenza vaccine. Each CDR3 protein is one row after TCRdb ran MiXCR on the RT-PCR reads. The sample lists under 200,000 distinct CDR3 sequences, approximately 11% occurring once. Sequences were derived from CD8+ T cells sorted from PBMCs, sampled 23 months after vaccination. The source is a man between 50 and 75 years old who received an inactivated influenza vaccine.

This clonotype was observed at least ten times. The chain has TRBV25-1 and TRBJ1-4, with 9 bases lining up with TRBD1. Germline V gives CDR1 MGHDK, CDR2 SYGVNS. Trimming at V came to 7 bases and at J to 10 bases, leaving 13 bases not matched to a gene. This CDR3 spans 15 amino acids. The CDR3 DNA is TGTGCCAGCACTGGCCGAGGGACAGGGTTGGGAAAACTGTTTTTT. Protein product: CASTGRGTGLGKLFF.

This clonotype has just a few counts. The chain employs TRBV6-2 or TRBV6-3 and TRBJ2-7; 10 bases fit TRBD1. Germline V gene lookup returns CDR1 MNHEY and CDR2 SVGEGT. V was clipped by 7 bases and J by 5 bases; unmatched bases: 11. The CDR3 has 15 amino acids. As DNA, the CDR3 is TGTGCCAGCAATAGTCTGGGGACAGGGGACCACGAGCAGTACTTC. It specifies CASNSLGTGDHEQYF.

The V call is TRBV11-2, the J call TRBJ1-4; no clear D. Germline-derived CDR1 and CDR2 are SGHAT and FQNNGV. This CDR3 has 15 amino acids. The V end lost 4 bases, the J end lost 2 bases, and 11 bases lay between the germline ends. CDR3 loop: CASSWSPLTNEKLFF. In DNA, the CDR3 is TGTGCCAGCAGCTGGTCGCCGCTTACTAATGAAAAACTGTTTTTT.

In DNA, the CDR3 is TGCAGCGTTGAAGATGGCAGCTACTACGAGCAGTACTTC. This translates into CSVEDGSYYEQYF. The V call is TRBV29-1, the J call TRBJ2-7; D remains unclear. V dropped 0 bases and J dropped 3 bases, with 9 bases sitting between them. This CDR3 contains 13 residues. Germline V gene data show CDR1 as SQVTM and CDR2 as ANQGSEA.

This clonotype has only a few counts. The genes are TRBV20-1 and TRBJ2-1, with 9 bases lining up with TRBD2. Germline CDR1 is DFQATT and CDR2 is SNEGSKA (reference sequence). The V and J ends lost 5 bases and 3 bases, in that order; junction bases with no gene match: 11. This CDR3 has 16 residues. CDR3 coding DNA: TGCAGTGCTTCCCCCTCTAGCGGGATGGGCTACAATGAGCAGTTCTTC. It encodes CSASPSSGMGYNEQFF.